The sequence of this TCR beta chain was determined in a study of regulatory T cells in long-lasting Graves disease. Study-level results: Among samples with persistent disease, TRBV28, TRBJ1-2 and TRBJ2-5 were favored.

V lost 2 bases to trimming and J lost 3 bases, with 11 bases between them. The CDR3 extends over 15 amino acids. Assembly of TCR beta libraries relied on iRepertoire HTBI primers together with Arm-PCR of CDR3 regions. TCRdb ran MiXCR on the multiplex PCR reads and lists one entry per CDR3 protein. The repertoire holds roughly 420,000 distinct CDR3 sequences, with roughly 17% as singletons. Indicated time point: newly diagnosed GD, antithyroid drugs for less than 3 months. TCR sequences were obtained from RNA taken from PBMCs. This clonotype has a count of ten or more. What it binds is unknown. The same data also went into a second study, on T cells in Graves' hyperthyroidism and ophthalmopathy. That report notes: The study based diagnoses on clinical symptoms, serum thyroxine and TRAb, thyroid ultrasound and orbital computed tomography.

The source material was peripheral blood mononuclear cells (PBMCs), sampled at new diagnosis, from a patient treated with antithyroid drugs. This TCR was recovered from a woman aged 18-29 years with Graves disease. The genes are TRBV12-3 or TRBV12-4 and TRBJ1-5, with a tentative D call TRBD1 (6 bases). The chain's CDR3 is CASSLYRDHNQPQHF. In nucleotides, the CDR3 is TGTGCCAGCAGTTTATACAGGGACCACAATCAGCCCCAGCATTTT.